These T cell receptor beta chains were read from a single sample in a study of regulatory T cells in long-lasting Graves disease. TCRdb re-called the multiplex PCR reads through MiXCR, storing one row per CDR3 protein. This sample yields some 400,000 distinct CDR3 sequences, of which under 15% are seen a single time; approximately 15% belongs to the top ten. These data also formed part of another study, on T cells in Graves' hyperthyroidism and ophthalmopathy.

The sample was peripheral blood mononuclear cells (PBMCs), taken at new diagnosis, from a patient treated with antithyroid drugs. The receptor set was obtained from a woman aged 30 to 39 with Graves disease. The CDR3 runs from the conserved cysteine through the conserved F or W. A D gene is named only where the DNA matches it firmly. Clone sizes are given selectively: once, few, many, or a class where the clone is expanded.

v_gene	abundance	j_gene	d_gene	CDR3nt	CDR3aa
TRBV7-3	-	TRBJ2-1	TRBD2	TGTGCCAGCAGCCCCGGGGGGATAGGTACAAATGAGCAGTTCTTC	CASSPGGIGTNEQFF
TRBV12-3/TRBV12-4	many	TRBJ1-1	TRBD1	TGTGCCAGCATCGACAGGGTCGGGCACACTGAAGCTTTCTTT	CASIDRVGHTEAFF
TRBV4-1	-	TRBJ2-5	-	TGCGCCAGCAGCCACCCCTCTAGGGGATTGGAGACCCAGTACTTC	CASSHPSRGLETQYF
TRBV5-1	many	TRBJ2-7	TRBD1	TGCGCCAGCAGCTTGGAGGACAGGGATGCCTACGAGCAGTACTTC	CASSLEDRDAYEQYF
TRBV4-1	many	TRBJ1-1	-	TGCGCCAGCAGCCAAACGCTAAGGGGGGGGTGGACTGAAGCTTTCTTT	CASSQTLRGGWTEAFF
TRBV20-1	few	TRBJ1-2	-	TGCAGTGCTAGGTGGCTTGCTAACTATGGCTACACCTTC	CSARWLANYGYTF
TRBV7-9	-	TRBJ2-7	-	TGTGCCAGCAGCGCGGGCAGGGGATACGAGCAGTACTTC	CASSAGRGYEQYF
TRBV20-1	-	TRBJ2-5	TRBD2	TGCAGTGCTAGCGGGAGGGCCGGAGAGACCCAGTACTTC	CSASGRAGETQYF
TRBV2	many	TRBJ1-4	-	TGTGCCAGCAGTGAACGTACAGCGACCTTTAATGAAAAACTGTTTTTT	CASSERTATFNEKLFF
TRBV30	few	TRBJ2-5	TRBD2	TGTGCCTGGAGGCCCCCCGGTAGCGGGAAAGAGACCCAGTACTTC	CAWRPPGSGKETQYF
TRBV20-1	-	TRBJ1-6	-	TGCAGTGCTAGAGGCGGGGCGGAAAATTCACCCCTCCACTTT	CSARGGAENSPLHF
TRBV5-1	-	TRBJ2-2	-	TGCGCCAGCAGCTTGTCGGGAGAGGTCACCGGGGAGCTGTTTTTT	CASSLSGEVTGELFF
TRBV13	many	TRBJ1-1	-	TGTGCCAGCAGCGAATACATGAAAATATTGAACACTGAAGCTTTCTTT	CASSEYMKILNTEAFF
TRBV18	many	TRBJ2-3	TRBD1	TGTGCCAGCTCACCCCGACAGGGGGCTAGCACAGATACGCAGTATTTT	CASSPRQGASTDTQYF
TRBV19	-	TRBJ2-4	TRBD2	TGTGCCAGTAGTGAGCGGGAGATGGGCAAAAACATTCAGTACTTC	CASSEREMGKNIQYF
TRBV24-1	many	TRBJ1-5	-	TGTGCCACCAGTGATTTGCCCAATCAGCCCCAGCATTTT	CATSDLPNQPQHF
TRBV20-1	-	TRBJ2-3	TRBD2	TGCAGTGCTAGAGATCCCAGACTAGCGGGAAGCAACACAGATACGCAGTATTTT	CSARDPRLAGSNTDTQYF
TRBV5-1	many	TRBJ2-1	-	TGCGCCAGCAGCTTTAGGGGCAGGGAACCTTCTTCCTACAATGAGCAGTTCTTC	CASSFRGREPSSYNEQFF
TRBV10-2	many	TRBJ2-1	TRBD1	TGCGCCAGCAGGGACAGGGGAGGATTGCGTAATGAGCAGTTCTTC	CASRDRGGLRNEQFF
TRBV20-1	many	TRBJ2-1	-	TGCAGTGCTAAAGGAGGCAATGAGCAGTTCTTC	CSAKGGNEQFF
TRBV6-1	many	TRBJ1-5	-	TGTGCCAGCAGTGAAGCGTCGGGAACCCATCAGCCCCAGCATTTT	CASSEASGTHQPQHF
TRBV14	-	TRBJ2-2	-	TGTGCCAGCAGCCCCACCTCCGGGCTCCTCGGTTACACCGGGGAGCTGTTTTTT	CASSPTSGLLGYTGELFF
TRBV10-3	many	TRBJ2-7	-	TGTGCCATCAGTGAGTCGGGGCTCGAGCAGTACTTC	CAISESGLEQYF
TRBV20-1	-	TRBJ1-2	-	TGCAGTGCCCCCTCCGCCGGGGGAGGCAACTATGGCTACACCTTC	CSAPSAGGGNYGYTF
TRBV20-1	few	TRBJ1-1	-	TGCAGTGCTACGACAGGTTTGAGCACTGAAGCTTTCTTT	CSATTGLSTEAFF
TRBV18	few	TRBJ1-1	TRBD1	TGTGCCAGCTCACTGGGACAGGAGGGGACTGAAGCTTTCTTT	CASSLGQEGTEAFF
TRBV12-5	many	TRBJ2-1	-	TGTGCTAGTGGTTTGAGGAAATTGTCAGGGGAGGGCCTTGTCAATGAGCAGTTCTTC	CASGLRKLSGEGLVNEQFF
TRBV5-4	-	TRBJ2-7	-	TGTGCCAGCAGCCCAGGAGGGTCCCACGAGCAGTACTTC	CASSPGGSHEQYF
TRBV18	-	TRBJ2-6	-	TGTGCCAGCTCAGTCCCGGGACCGAGCTCTGGGGCCAACGTCCTGACTTTC	CASSVPGPSSGANVLTF
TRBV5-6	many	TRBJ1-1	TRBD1	TGTGCCAGCCCTAATTGGGGACAGTATACTGAAGCTTTCTTT	CASPNWGQYTEAFF
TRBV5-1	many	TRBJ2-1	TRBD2	TGTGCCAGCAGCTTAGCCAGCGGGAGCTACAATGAGCAGTTCTTC	CASSLASGSYNEQFF
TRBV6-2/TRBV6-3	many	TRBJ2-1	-	TGTGCCAGCAGAGACCGGGACTGGGGTAATGAGCAGTTCTTC	CASRDRDWGNEQFF
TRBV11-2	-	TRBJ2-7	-	TGTGCCAGCGGACGACTAGTCGAAGGCGAGCAGTACTTC	CASGRLVEGEQYF